The 10 T cell receptor beta chains below were found in one sample sequenced in a study of regulatory T cells in long-lasting Graves disease. Time point: newly diagnosed GD, antithyroid drugs for less than 3 months. The TCR library was prepared using RNA isolated from PBMCs. Building of the TCR beta libraries involved iRepertoire HTBI primers and Arm-PCR of CDR3 regions. TCRdb itself ran the multiplex PCR reads through MiXCR, one entry per CDR3 protein. The sample contains some 400,000 distinct CDR3 sequences, 15% of which appear only once. These data also formed part of another study, on T cells in Graves' hyperthyroidism and ophthalmopathy.

The starting material was peripheral blood mononuclear cells (PBMCs), obtained at new diagnosis, from a patient treated with antithyroid drugs. The receptors derive from a young woman with Graves disease.

The V and J genes are TRBV27 and TRBJ2-1, with 7 bases lining up with TRBD1. V shed 3 bases, J shed 5 bases, and the junction held 13 bases outside the gene matches. Germline V gives CDR1 MNHEY, CDR2 SMNVEV (reference sequence). This CDR3 comprises 17 residues. The CDR3 nucleotides read TGTGCCAGCAGTTTGAAAGCAGTTCGGACAGGTAACAATGAGCAGTTCTTC. Its translation is CASSLKAVRTGNNEQFF.

The chain carries TRBV10-3 and TRBJ1-2; D is ambiguous. Trimming stripped 6 bases from V and 0 bases from J, with 8 bases between. There are 13 residues in the CDR3. Looked up from germline, CDR1 is ENHRY and CDR2 is SYGVKD. CDR3 coding DNA: TGTGCCATCAGGTCGGGTCCTAACTATGGCTACACCTTC. The encoded protein is CAIRSGPNYGYTF.

This clonotype has ten or more counts. This rearrangement joins TRBV7-9 to TRBJ2-3; D may be TRBD2 (6 bases). CDR1 and CDR2 (germline): SEHNR, FQNEAQ (reference sequence). V lost 7 bases and J lost 3, with 17 bases in between. The CDR3 consists of 15 residues. The CDR3 DNA reads TGTGCCAGCATCAGATCCGGGGGTATGACAGATACGCAGTATTTT. It codes for CASIRSGGMTDTQYF.

The CDR3 sequence: CASSLSPLGGGSAGELFF. The CDR3 coding sequence is TGTGCCAGCAGCCTAAGTCCCCTTGGCGGGGGTTCGGCCGGGGAGCTGTTTTTT. This chain uses TRBV3-1 with TRBJ2-2; 7 bases fit TRBD2. Trimming cost V 4 bases and J 6 bases; bases outside gene matches: 17. The germline V gene encodes CDR1 LGHDT and CDR2 YNNKEL (reference sequence). This CDR3 has 18 amino acids.

A note on this clonotype: This may stem from a read error, because a much larger clone lies one nucleotide away. Here the CDR3 reads CAWRGTSEQCF. CDR3 coding DNA: TGTGCCTGGAGGGGGACATCCGAGCAGTGCTTC. This chain uses TRBV30 with TRBJ2-7; TRBD1 is a possible D gene (6 bases). Germline V lookup: CDR1 GTSNPN, CDR2 SVGIG (reference sequence). This CDR3 comprises 11 residues. Using reference TRBV30 and TRBJ2-7 for the parts outside the CDR3, the full variable domain is SQTIHQWPATLVQPVGSPLSLECTVEGTSNPNLYWYRQAAGRGLQLLFYSVGIGQISSEVPQNLSASRPQDRQFILSSKKLLLSDSGFYLCAWRGTSEQCFGPGTRLTVT.

This clonotype was found many times. The rearrangement joins TRBV2 to TRBJ2-3; D remains unclear. The ends were cut back, 3 bases at V and 4 bases at J, with 5 bases in the middle. This CDR3 region has 12 residues. Germline V gives CDR1 SNHLY, CDR2 FYNNEI. This chain's CDR3 is CASSDGADTQYF. The CDR3 DNA follows: TGTGCCAGCAGTGATGGAGCAGATACGCAGTATTTT.

As regards this clonotype: A single base separates this from a much larger clone, so it may be a read error. The V and J genes are TRBV15 and TRBJ2-7, with D maybe TRBD2 (7 bases). The CDR3 is made up of 16 amino acids. Trimming pared 1 base from V and 0 bases from J, leaving 13 bases between. CDR1 is LNHNV, CDR2 YYDKDF, per germline (reference sequence). Written as DNA, the CDR3 is TGTGCCACCAGCAGAGGGTCGGGGGGCGGCTCCTACGAGCAGTACTTC. Residues: CATSRGSGGGSYEQYF.

This clonotype was detected many times. The chain couples TRBV2 to TRBJ2-1, with 9 positions matching TRBD2. Per the germline V gene, CDR1 is SNHLY and CDR2 is FYNNEI. V shed 4 bases and J 0 bases; nucleotides not matched to a gene: 7. CDR3 length: 17 residues. CDR3 in DNA: TGTGCCAGCAGTGGGTCGACTAGCGGAAGCTCCTACAATGAGCAGTTCTTC. Translating it yields CASSGSTSGSSYNEQFF.

This clonotype was detected ten times or more. V gene TRBV11-2 combines with J gene TRBJ2-5, with 10 bases lining up with TRBD2. The CDR3 covers 17 residues. V shed 0 bases, J shed 4 bases, and the junction held 8 bases outside the gene matches. Germline-derived CDR1 and CDR2 are SGHAT and FQNNGV. The CDR3: CASSLDISGRARETQYF. CDR3 nucleotides: TGTGCCAGCAGCTTAGATATCAGCGGGAGGGCCAGAGAGACCCAGTACTTC.

This clonotype was counted many times. This chain uses TRBV3-1 with TRBJ2-7; D is unresolved. The CDR3 runs 13 residues. Trimming removed 1 base at V and 6 bases at J, with 10 bases between. The germline V gene has CDR1 LGHDT and CDR2 YNNKEL (reference sequence). Here the CDR3 reads CASSQASTREQYF. CDR3 nucleotide sequence: TGTGCCAGCAGCCAAGCAAGCACCCGCGAGCAGTACTTC.